This TCR beta chain emerged from a study of beta chain features in type 1 diabetes. General observations from the study: Moderate yet significant TCRB CDR3 shortening was seen in Type 1 diabetes patients in all four CD4+ subsets. For patients, the naive, central memory and Treg TCRB repertoires appeared more alike than for healthy donors.

In regard to this clone: The antigen is undetermined.

CDR3 length: 16 amino acids. Per the germline V gene, CDR1 is SQVTM and CDR2 is ANQGSEA. V dropped 6 bases and J dropped 2; count of bases not matched to a gene: 10. Expressed TCRB transcripts were sequenced, since all the RNA that had been isolated was reverse transcribed. The study sequenced naive, central memory and regulatory T cell samples to an average of around 3.4 million reads. Clones were sequenced by immunoSEQ multiplex PCR, and TCRdb holds only the in-frame ones, with some missing. The sample lists some 350,000 clones; around an eighth were seen once. The chain recombines TRBV29-1 with TRBJ2-2, with 9 positions matching TRBD1. The material sequenced was naive CD4+ T cells from blood. This clonotype was sampled from a woman younger than 30 with type 1 diabetes. CDR3 sequence (DNA): TGCAGCGTAACTGGGACAGGGAAGATTAACACCGGGGAGCTGTTTTTT. Its protein is CSVTGTGKINTGELFF.